This T cell receptor (beta chain) was captured by sequencing in a study of Ad26.COV2.S vaccination and SARS-CoV-2 variants. The wider study: Into the muscle, Ad26.COV2.S was dosed once or twice, 56 days apart.

Treatment here: around 19 received Ad26.COV2.S at low or high dose, single or two shots; about five received placebo; per-sample allocation not given. Material that was analyzed had been drawn on day 63 after the first vaccine or placebo injection. An Ad26 vector was used to express Wuhan-strain SARS-CoV-2 spike as the vaccine. In this sample, this clone turned up a few times. Its antigen is as yet unknown. In germline, CDR1 is KGHSH, CDR2 LQKENI. The CDR3 runs to 15 residues. J gave up 5 bases and V 5 bases, and 7 bases lay outside the gene matches. Study-wide findings and caveats: Vaccine recipients had higher spike-specific TCR breadth than placebo recipients. Total T cell responses were possibly underestimated by TCR breadth and depth analyses.

Profiling relied on immunoSEQ multiplex PCR, and the TCRdb table lists in-frame clones only, not all of them. The sample lists 410,000 or so clones; roughly 90% were seen once. The chain carries TRBV18 and TRBJ2-2; 8 bases match TRBD1. Sequenced material: peripheral blood, taken in a trial of Ad26.COV2.S vaccine versus placebo. This receptor was identified in a person aged 18-65 years who received the Ad26.COV2.S COVID-19 vaccine or a placebo. For the CDR3, the DNA is TGTGCCAGCTCATCCGACAGGGGAGGTACCGGGGAGCTGTTTTTT. Translated: CASSSDRGGTGELFF.